This TCR beta chain was sequenced in a study of blood T cells in healthy people across ages. Findings and caveats of the study: The study found TCR beta diversity correlated strongly with naive T cell percentage. Both naive CD4+ cell counts and diversity were greater in long-lived donors than in aged donors.

Russia was home to the donors, healthy Caucasian individuals aged roughly 6 to 90. This clonotype was counted a single time. Its matching antigen is unknown. With a J-beta primer mix and a sample-barcoded 5' primer, a second PCR ran about 7 to 12 cycles. TCRdb called the 5' RACE reads again in MiXCR, with one record for every CDR3 protein. The repertoire includes roughly 1.5 million distinct CDR3 sequences, approximately 43% of them detected once, and 4% sits in the top ten. Unmatched junction bases numbered 15, after V lost 7 bases and J lost 11 bases. Germline-derived CDR1 and CDR2 are DFQATT and SNEGSKA (reference sequence). This CDR3 has 14 amino acids.

The clonotype was recovered from a woman under 30 in good health. Specimen: blood. J is TRBJ2-5 and V is TRBV20-1, with TRBD2 matching over 11 bases. The CDR3 DNA is TGCAGTGACACTAGCGGGAGTTGGGGCAATGAGCAGTACTTC. Residues: CSDTSGSWGNEQYF.